Following are 19 T cell receptor beta chains from one sample sequenced in a study of T cell changes during pregnancy in multiple sclerosis. Assay used: immunoSEQ multiplex PCR; TCRdb lists only in-frame clones, some missing. The data contain over 70,000 clones, 85% to 95% of them singletons. Sequenced here: peripheral blood, sampled in the first trimester of pregnancy. All receptors derive from a female donor with multiple sclerosis, enrolled in a pregnancy study.

The genes are TRBV19 and TRBJ1-1; TRBD1 agrees at 7 bases. This CDR3 contains 16 residues. V trimming: 9 bases; J trimming: 1 base; junction bases outside the gene matches: 14. Germline CDR1 LNHDA, CDR2 SQIVND (reference sequence). The CDR3 region is CASSDRRQIRNTEAFF. In nucleotides, the CDR3 is TGTGCCAGCTCGGACAGGCGCCAAATCAGGAACACTGAAGCTTTCTTT.

Only a few counts were recorded for this clone. The chain's CDR3 is CASGIIQGTGQPQHF. The CDR3 region has the DNA TGTGCCAGCGGGATTATACAGGGAACAGGACAGCCCCAGCATTTT. This chain links TRBV19 with TRBJ1-5; D may be TRBD1 (6 bases). V was shortened by 9 bases and J by 7 bases, with 22 bases between the two germline ends. CDR3 length equals 15 residues. Germline-derived CDR1 and CDR2 are LNHDA and SQIVND (reference sequence).

The chain couples TRBV2 to TRBJ2-6; 7 bases fit TRBD1. The junction had 8 bases not matched to a gene; V was cut back by 6 bases and J by 0 bases. Per germline, CDR1 SNHLY and CDR2 FYNNEI. The CDR3 sequence is 17 residues long. CDR3 sequence: CASRTTGFSSGANVLTF. In nucleotides, the CDR3 is TGTGCCAGCAGAACGACAGGGTTCAGCTCTGGGGCCAACGTCCTGACTTTC.

The chain combines TRBV5-6 with TRBJ2-2; 8 bases match TRBD1. The J segment lost 3 bases and the V segment lost 7 bases, leaving 17 bases of the junction unmatched. Germline loops: CDR1 SGHDT, CDR2 YYEEEE. This CDR3 contains 18 residues. CDR3 in amino acids: CASSEAVSWTGYTGELFF. CDR3 DNA: TGTGCCAGCTCCGAAGCTGTGTCTTGGACAGGGTACACCGGGGAGCTGTTTTTT.

The chain is built from TRBV11-3 and TRBJ2-2; TRBD2 matches at 7 bases. V shed 5 bases, J shed 3 bases, and the junction held 6 bases outside the gene matches. Germline V CDR1 and CDR2: SGHNT, YENEEA. There are 15 residues in the CDR3. CDR3 amino acids: CASSPGGYDTGELFF. CDR3 in DNA: TGTGCCAGCAGCCCCGGGGGGTACGACACCGGGGAGCTGTTTTTT.

The rearrangement joins TRBV19 to TRBJ2-2; D may be TRBD1 (6 bases). V lost 7 bases and J 2 bases, leaving 17 bases between the germline ends. Germline V CDR1 and CDR2: LNHDA, SQIVND (reference sequence). CDR3 length: 16 residues. CDR3: CASTQGQGRNTGELFF. As DNA, the CDR3 is TGTGCCAGTACCCAAGGGCAGGGGCGAAACACCGGGGAGCTGTTTTTT.

This chain uses TRBV6-1 with TRBJ1-1; a possible D gene is TRBD1 (5 bases). The germline gives CDR1 MNHNS, CDR2 SASEGT. Trimming took off 8 bases at V and 0 bases at J, with 16 bases between the two ends. This CDR3 is built from 15 residues. The CDR3 DNA reads as TGTGCCAGCGACCAAGGGGCAGCGATGAACACTGAAGCTTTCTTT. It encodes CASDQGAAMNTEAFF.

This rearrangement joins TRBV13 to TRBJ2-3; TRBD1 agrees at 10 bases. There are 16 residues in the CDR3. CDR1 and CDR2 from the germline V gene are PRHDT and FYEKMQ (reference sequence). The V and J ends lost 5 bases and 5 bases, in that order; junction bases with no gene match: 10. As DNA, the CDR3 is TGTGCCAGCAGCGACACCGGGACAGGGGCCCAAGATACGCAGTATTTT. Translated, it gives CASSDTGTGAQDTQYF.

The rearrangement uses TRBV10-3 and TRBJ2-3; D is unclear. Germline CDR1 reads ENHRY; CDR2 reads SYGVKD. Between the trimmed V and J ends, which lost 7 bases and 4 bases, there was a span of 9 bases. The CDR3 spans 12 residues. CDR3 sequence reads: CAITGSADTQYF. The DNA for the CDR3 is TGTGCCATCACCGGTAGTGCAGATACGCAGTATTTT.

The V call is TRBV20-1, the J call TRBJ2-1; D gene ambiguous. The germline V gene has CDR1 DFQATT and CDR2 SNEGSKA (reference sequence). Between the trimmed V and J ends, which lost 6 bases and 9 bases, there was a span of 9 bases. The CDR3 loop spans 10 amino acids. This CDR3 is CSALQFEQFF. CDR3 nucleotide sequence: TGCAGTGCCCTCCAGTTTGAGCAGTTCTTC.

V gene TRBV27 combines with J gene TRBJ1-4, with no clear D. The CDR3 consists of 14 residues. CDR1 and CDR2 from the germline V gene are MNHEY and SMNVEV (reference sequence). Deletions cut 2 bases from V and 6 bases from J, with 10 bases between. The CDR3 bases are TGTGCCAGCAGTTTAATGGGCCTCGATGAAAAACTGTTTTTT. The encoded protein is CASSLMGLDEKLFF.

The V gene is TRBV5-1, the J gene TRBJ1-1; 7 bases are a match to TRBD1. J was trimmed by 0 bases and V by 3 bases; bases with no gene match: 5. Germline lookup yields CDR1 SGHRS and CDR2 YFSETQ. The CDR3 covers 15 residues. The chain's CDR3 is CASSSGQTLNTEAFF. The CDR3 DNA reads as TGCGCCAGCAGCTCGGGACAGACCCTGAACACTGAAGCTTTCTTT. The full variable domain, rest sourced from reference TRBV5-1 and TRBJ1-1, is KAGVTQTPRYLIKTRGQQVTLSCSPISGHRSVSWYQQTPGQGLQFLFEYFSETQRNKGNFPGRFSGRQFSNSRSEMNVSTLELGDSALYLCASSSGQTLNTEAFFGQGTRLTVV.

This chain connects TRBV19 to TRBJ2-2, with 9 bases lining up with TRBD2. Germline CDR1 is LNHDA and CDR2 is SQIVND (reference sequence). The junction had 14 bases not matched to a gene; V was cut back by 6 bases and J by 6 bases. CDR3 length: 17 amino acids. Here the CDR3 DNA reads TGTGCCAGTAGGGAAGGTGACCGCGGGGGGGTCTCCGGGGAGCTGTTTTTT. It yields the protein CASREGDRGGVSGELFF.

In its sample, this clone was seen once. In DNA, the CDR3 is TGTGCCAGCAGCTTATCCCCGGCGGGGGACTTCCGAATTGGAAACACCATATATTTT. This sequence encodes CASSLSPAGDFRIGNTIYF. The gene calls are TRBV7-9 and TRBJ1-3; TRBD1 might be the D (5 bases). The CDR3 spans 19 residues. V shed 2 bases and J shed 3 bases, with 23 bases lying between them. Germline CDR1 and CDR2: SEHNR and FQNEAQ (reference sequence). Drawing the rest from reference TRBV7-9 and TRBJ1-3, the complete variable domain is DTGVSQNPRHKITKRGQNVTFRCDPISEHNRLYWYRQTLGQGPEFLTYFQNEAQLEKSRLLSDRFSAERPKGSFSTLEIQRTEQGDSAMYLCASSLSPAGDFRIGNTIYFGEGSWLTVV.

This clone was counted a single time. The V call is TRBV9, the J call TRBJ2-1; TRBD1 matches 9 bases. In germline, CDR1 is SGDLS, CDR2 YYNGEE. The V and J ends lost 9 bases and 4 bases, in that order; junction bases with no gene match: 2. The length of the CDR3 is 12 residues. The chain's CDR3 is CATGTGYNEQFF. The CDR3 DNA reads TGTGCCACAGGGACAGGGTACAATGAGCAGTTCTTC.

A few counts support this clone. This sequence joins TRBV2 and TRBJ1-2, with D possibly being TRBD1 (6 bases). V was pared by 4 bases and J by 5 bases, with 11 bases between. The germline CDR1 and CDR2 sequences are SNHLY and FYNNEI. This CDR3 spans 13 amino acids. CDR3 sequence: CASSVGGEYGYTF. DNA for the CDR3: TGTGCCAGCAGTGTAGGGGGGGAATATGGCTACACCTTC.

V gene TRBV18 combines with J gene TRBJ2-2; TRBD1 matches at 12 bases. V lost 4 bases and J lost 4; bases outside the gene matches: 10. Germline loops: CDR1 KGHSH, CDR2 LQKENI. The CDR3 has 18 residues. The CDR3 loop is CASSRAGQGATTTGELFF. The CDR3 nucleotides read TGTGCCAGCTCACGAGCGGGACAGGGGGCGACTACCACCGGGGAGCTGTTTTTT.

J is TRBJ1-3 and V is TRBV6-6; D remains unclear. The CDR3 has 16 amino acids. The germline CDR1 and CDR2 sequences are MNHNY and SVGAGI (reference sequence). The V gene lost 2 bases and the J gene lost 0 bases, with 11 bases spanning the gap. The CDR3 sequence is CASSYPGSSSGNTIYF. The CDR3 bases are TGTGCCAGCAGTTACCCTGGGAGTAGCTCTGGAAACACCATATATTTT.

V and J are TRBV5-6 and TRBJ2-1, with 7 bases fitting TRBD2. V was pared by 6 bases and J by 0 bases, with 9 bases of the junction left unmatched. The CDR3 is 16 amino acids. CDR1 SGHDT and CDR2 YYEEEE come from the germline V gene. Written as DNA, the CDR3 is TGTGCCAGCACCCGATCGGGGGGACGCTCCTACAATGAGCAGTTCTTC. It yields the protein CASTRSGGRSYNEQFF.